These 16 T cell receptor beta chains were sequenced from one sample in a study of graft-versus-host responses after intestinal transplantation. The repertoire was sequenced with immunoSEQ multiplex PCR; TCRdb's copy has only in-frame clones and lacks some. The sample includes 40,000 to 60,000 clones, about four fifths seen only once; the top ten take about 0.43%. For these receptors, no antigen is known. The sequencing used unstimulated CD4+ T cells sorted from spleen or lymph node cells, collected before transplant. The receptors shown here come from a human donor who was the organ donor for an intestinal transplant.

The rearrangement joins TRBV5-4 to TRBJ2-3; TRBD2 matches 11 bases. Germline values: CDR1 SGHNT, CDR2 YYREEE (reference sequence). With V trimmed by 4 bases and J by 3 bases, 10 bases remained unmatched. The CDR3 covers 17 residues. Here the CDR3 reads CASSPHLTSGITDTQYF. CDR3 DNA: TGTGCCAGCAGCCCACACCTGACTAGCGGGATTACAGATACGCAGTATTTT.

The chain is built from TRBV10-1 and TRBJ2-7; perhaps TRBD1 as D (5 bases). The V gene's germline CDR1 is WNHNN and CDR2 SYGVQD (reference sequence). The CDR3 runs 13 residues. Deletions cut 9 bases from V and 5 bases from J, with 17 bases between. The CDR3 DNA reads TGCGCCAGAACAGGACCAAAAGCCCACGAGCAGTACTTC. Translated, it gives CARTGPKAHEQYF.

The chain is built from TRBV9 and TRBJ2-3, with D unclear. V was clipped by 0 bases and J by 1 base, with 3 bases between them. CDR1 and CDR2 (germline): SGDLS, YYNGEE. CDR3 size: 13 residues. The CDR3 DNA reads TGTGCCAGCAGCGTAGGGGGCACAGATACGCAGTATTTT. Encoded protein: CASSVGGTDTQYF.

The chain carries TRBV7-2 and TRBJ1-4; tentative D call: TRBD1 (5 bases). Germline CDR1 SGHTA, CDR2 FQGNSA. The CDR3 sequence is 14 residues long. V dropped 3 bases and J dropped 7 bases, with 12 bases sitting between them. CDR3 sequence reads: CASSFGQGGEKLFF. CDR3 coding DNA: TGTGCCAGCAGCTTCGGCCAGGGCGGTGAAAAACTGTTTTTT.

The chain uses TRBV7-2 and TRBJ2-3; 11 bases map to TRBD2. The germline V gene has CDR1 SGHTA and CDR2 FQGNSA. The CDR3 loop spans 13 amino acids. With 5 bases clipped from V and 10 bases from J, the junction kept 5 bases outside the gene matches. The CDR3 is CASSLRLAGPQYF. The CDR3 DNA reads TGTGCCAGCAGCCTCCGACTAGCGGGACCGCAGTATTTT.

The chain has TRBV11-2 and TRBJ2-7; D is possibly TRBD2 (5 bases). Germline CDR1 and CDR2: SGHAT and FQNNGV. The CDR3 has 13 residues. The V end lost 4 bases, the J end lost 5 bases, and 12 bases lay between the germline ends. The CDR3 DNA is TGTGCCAGCAGCTACGATTACGGGGACGAGCAGTACTTC. Protein: CASSYDYGDEQYF.

The CDR3 sequence: CASSPGLGKSDTQYF. The CDR3 nucleotides read TGCGCCAGCAGCCCGGGACTAGGGAAGTCAGATACGCAGTATTTT. J is TRBJ2-3 and V is TRBV5-1, with 8 bases that match TRBD2. The CDR3 totals 15 residues. Germline loops: CDR1 SGHRS, CDR2 YFSETQ. V lost 4 bases and J lost 4; bases outside the gene matches: 8.

The CDR3 sequence is CALGRGGADTQYF. The CDR3 DNA follows: TGTGCCCTAGGGAGGGGGGGCGCAGATACGCAGTATTTT. The chain joins TRBV5-4 to TRBJ2-3; the D gene is possibly TRBD2 (7 bases). CDR3 length equals 13 residues. Germline V gene lookup returns CDR1 SGHNT and CDR2 YYREEE (reference sequence). Between the trimmed V and J ends, which lost 10 bases and 4 bases, there was a span of 16 bases.

This chain uses TRBV6-5 with TRBJ2-4, with 9 bases that match TRBD2. Per germline, CDR1 MNHEY and CDR2 SVGAGI. This CDR3 has 14 amino acids. V lost 5 bases, J lost 8 bases, and 7 bases stayed unmatched. This CDR3 is CASSPGLAFDIQYF. The CDR3 DNA sequence: TGTGCCAGCAGTCCAGGACTAGCGTTTGACATTCAGTACTTC.

The chain uses TRBV27 and TRBJ2-7; TRBD1 might be the D (6 bases). This CDR3 is 17 amino acids long. The germline CDR1 and CDR2 sequences are MNHEY and SMNVEV (reference sequence). Trimming stripped 5 bases from V and 0 bases from J, with 20 bases between. The CDR3 sequence is CASSRVGLTGSSYEQYF. CDR3 in DNA: TGTGCCAGCAGTCGAGTGGGCCTTACAGGGAGCTCCTACGAGCAGTACTTC.

This sequence joins TRBV6-1 and TRBJ2-3; TRBD2 matches 7 bases. The CDR3 consists of 13 residues. The germline V gene encodes CDR1 MNHNS and CDR2 SASEGT. Germline trimming cut 10 bases from V and 4 bases from J; bases unmatched to any gene: 8. The CDR3 region is CAILGLVADTQYF. CDR3 in DNA: TGTGCCATCCTCGGACTAGTCGCAGATACGCAGTATTTT.

The chain joins TRBV19 to TRBJ1-1; D might be TRBD1 (5 bases). The CDR3 extends over 13 amino acids. In germline, CDR1 is LNHDA, CDR2 SQIVND (reference sequence). V was pared by 1 base and J by 7 bases, with 10 bases between. The CDR3 DNA sequence: TGTGCCAGTAGTATAGCCAGGGAGTATGAAGCTTTCTTT. This sequence encodes CASSIAREYEAFF. The whole variable domain, filled in from reference TRBV19 and TRBJ1-1, reads DGGITQSPKYLFRKEGQNVTLSCEQNLNHDAMYWYRQDPGQGLRLIYYSQIVNDFQKGDIAEGYSVSREKKESFPLTVTSAQKNPTAFYLCASSIAREYEAFFGQGTRLTVV.

The V call is TRBV11-3, the J call TRBJ2-5; 7 bases match TRBD2. The CDR3 totals 15 residues. With V trimmed by 5 bases and J by 5 bases, 11 bases remained unmatched. Germline-derived CDR1 and CDR2 are SGHNT and YENEEA. The CDR3 sequence: CASSRRRGKGETQYF. CDR3 DNA sequence: TGTGCCAGCAGCAGAAGGCGGGGGAAAGGGGAGACCCAGTACTTC.

The chain uses TRBV25-1 and TRBJ2-7, with 9 positions matching TRBD1. V lost 6 bases and J lost 4; bases outside the gene matches: 1. Germline-derived CDR1 and CDR2 are MGHDK and SYGVNS. CDR3 length equals 12 residues. The CDR3 spells CASRQGAYEQYF. The CDR3 coding sequence is TGTGCCAGCAGACAGGGGGCTTACGAGCAGTACTTC.

This chain links TRBV4-2 with TRBJ2-5; D is uncertain. The V end was cut by 0 bases, the J end by 2 bases, with 19 bases between. Germline CDR1 and CDR2: LGHNA and YNFKEQ. This CDR3 contains 18 residues. The CDR3 sequence is CASSQDPALARRQETQYF. The DNA for the CDR3 is TGTGCCAGCAGCCAAGATCCGGCTTTGGCTAGACGACAAGAGACCCAGTACTTC.

The chain combines TRBV19 with TRBJ1-4; D not resolved. The CDR3 spans 15 residues. In germline, CDR1 is LNHDA, CDR2 SQIVND (reference sequence). V lost 5 bases to trimming and J lost 1 base, with 11 bases between them. The CDR3 reads CASSSQQKTNEKLFF. The CDR3 bases are TGTGCCAGTAGTTCCCAACAGAAAACTAATGAAAAACTGTTTTTT.